This T cell receptor (beta chain) was identified in a study of shared clonotypes between healthy human individuals. CDR1 and CDR2 (germline): SGHAT, FQDESV (reference sequence). This CDR3 comprises 15 residues. The V segment lost 3 bases and the J segment 2 bases; nucleotides outside the gene matches: 5. A few counts support this clone. Only in-frame clones appear in the TCRdb table, and some are missing; sequencing was by immunoSEQ multiplex PCR. The table has more than 1 million clones, around 78% seen once. From CD4+ cells came CD45RA+ naive and CD45RA-negative memory subsets. The chain links TRBV11-1 to TRBJ2-5, with 8 bases matching TRBD2. The TCR comes from a man younger than 35 in good health. Some clones in this sample may be carry-over from other donors' samples. Input material: memory CD4+ T cells from PBMCs. Specified subset: CD45RA-negative fraction. The CDR3 DNA reads TGTGCCAGCAGCTTCGGAGCGGGAGATCAAGAGACCCAGTACTTC. Protein product: CASSFGAGDQETQYF.